The entry below gives a single T cell receptor (beta chain) sequence along with its context. Its antigen is not known. The data are from a study of T cell repertoires in ileal Crohn's disease. Time point reported: neoterminal ileum biopsy at postoperative endoscopy, about 6 months after surgery. The protocol was immunoSEQ multiplex PCR, while the TCRdb copy is restricted to in-frame clones and leaves out a portion. The sample yields 3,500 to 5,000 clones, just under 80% seen once. The CDR3 is made up of 12 amino acids. The germline CDR1 and CDR2 sequences are SGHRS and YFSETQ. The ends lost 2 bases at V and 11 bases at J; junction bases unmatched: 2. Study outcomes and limitations: Postoperative endoscopy occurred within one year, median around 6.6 months.

The chain carries TRBV5-1 and TRBJ2-1; TRBD2 matches at 9 bases. The sample taken for sequencing was ileal tissue. This TCR derives from an adult with Crohn's disease. The CDR3 DNA sequence: TGCGCCAGCAGCTTAAGCGGGGGGCAGCAGTTCTTC. Translating it yields CASSLSGGQQFF.